The 16 T cell receptor beta chains in this list originate from one sample, sequenced in a study of blood T cell repertoires in COVID-19. Some clones are missing from TCRdb's copy, which holds only in-frame ones; the method was immunoSEQ multiplex PCR. The table lists about 180,000 clones, around 83% of them singletons. Sequenced material: peripheral blood. The receptors were sampled from a human donor in a cohort sampled during active COVID-19.

This CDR3 reads CASSPSGGGGTEAFF. CDR3 nucleotides: TGTGCCAGCAGCCCCAGTGGCGGGGGAGGCACTGAAGCTTTCTTT. The V and J genes are TRBV7-9 and TRBJ1-1; D possibly corresponds to TRBD1 (5 bases). Germline lookup yields CDR1 SEHNR and CDR2 FQNEAQ (reference sequence). The germline V and J ends were trimmed by 5 bases and 4 bases, with 17 bases remaining between them. This CDR3 has 15 amino acids.

The gene calls are TRBV6-5 and TRBJ2-1, with 13 bases matching TRBD2. The ends lost 6 bases at V and 10 bases at J; junction bases unmatched: 6. This CDR3 comprises 14 residues. The germline CDR1 and CDR2 sequences are MNHEY and SVGAGI. The CDR3 here is CASSRTSGSWEQFF. CDR3 bases: TGTGCCAGCAGCCGGACTAGCGGGAGTTGGGAGCAGTTCTTC.

The rearrangement uses TRBV4-3 and TRBJ1-3; D not resolved. V was shortened by 0 bases and J by 0 bases, with 9 bases between the two germline ends. This CDR3 is built from 16 residues. The germline V gene has CDR1 LGHNA and CDR2 YSLEER. CDR3 sequence reads: CASSQESSGSGNTIYF. CDR3 sequence (DNA): TGCGCCAGCAGCCAAGAAAGCTCGGGCTCTGGAAACACCATATATTTT.

The chain links TRBV6-2 or TRBV6-3 to TRBJ2-3, with D unresolved. Germline V CDR1 and CDR2: MNHEY, SVGEGT. The CDR3 is 13 residues long. The V end lost 4 bases, the J end lost 3 bases, and 8 bases lay between the germline ends. The CDR3 bases are TGTGCCAGCAGTTTCGACTTAACAGATACGCAGTATTTT. Protein: CASSFDLTDTQYF.

The rearrangement joins TRBV20-1 to TRBJ2-5, with no clear D. The CDR3 length is 11 residues. The V end lost 5 bases, the J end lost 4 bases, and 8 bases lay between the germline ends. Germline-derived CDR1 and CDR2 are DFQATT and SNEGSKA (reference sequence). The CDR3: CSAPDTETQYF. CDR3 DNA: TGCAGTGCTCCCGACACAGAGACCCAGTACTTC.

This chain joins TRBV27 and TRBJ2-1, with 10 bases that match TRBD2. Looked up from germline, CDR1 is MNHEY and CDR2 is SMNVEV (reference sequence). Germline trimming cut 3 bases from V and 2 bases from J; bases unmatched to any gene: 4. The CDR3 runs to 16 residues. CDR3 nucleotides: TGTGCCAGCAGTTTGACTAGCGGGCGAACCTACAATGAGCAGTTCTTC. Its translation is CASSLTSGRTYNEQFF.

J is TRBJ1-5 and V is TRBV19, with unresolved D. V was shortened by 3 bases and J by 8 bases, with 8 bases between the two germline ends. This CDR3 comprises 12 residues. Germline V lookup: CDR1 LNHDA, CDR2 SQIVND (reference sequence). As DNA, the CDR3 is TGTGCCAGTAGTATGGAGGTGGAGCCCCAGCATTTT. It yields the protein CASSMEVEPQHF. Supplemented by reference TRBV19 and TRBJ1-5, the full variable domain reads DGGITQSPKYLFRKEGQNVTLSCEQNLNHDAMYWYRQDPGQGLRLIYYSQIVNDFQKGDIAEGYSVSREKKESFPLTVTSAQKNPTAFYLCASSMEVEPQHFGDGTRLSIL.

The chain has TRBV5-5 and TRBJ1-2, with D possibly TRBD1 on 5 matching bases. This CDR3 has 13 residues. The germline gives CDR1 SGHKS, CDR2 YYEKEE (reference sequence). V was shortened by 4 bases and J by 4 bases, with 11 bases between the two germline ends. The CDR3: CASSPGGSYGYTF. CDR3 coding DNA: TGTGCCAGCAGCCCCGGGGGGAGCTATGGCTACACCTTC.

The V and J genes are TRBV12-5 and TRBJ1-1; tentatively, D is TRBD1 (6 bases). CDR1 LGHNT and CDR2 FRNRAP come from the germline V gene. The V end was cut by 7 bases, the J end by 0 bases, with 18 bases between. The CDR3 extends over 16 amino acids. The CDR3, as DNA: TGTGCTAGTGCCTTCGGGACAAACTCCATGAACACTGAAGCTTTCTTT. It yields the protein CASAFGTNSMNTEAFF.

This chain joins TRBV28 and TRBJ1-2; D is ambiguous. The CDR3 is made up of 13 amino acids. V dropped 2 bases and J dropped 8 bases, with 12 bases sitting between them. The germline V gene has CDR1 MDHEN and CDR2 SYDVKM. CDR3 amino acids: CASSLRSGSGYTF. CDR3 sequence (DNA): TGTGCCAGCAGTTTAAGGTCGGGATCCGGCTACACCTTC.

CDR3: CASSPSTSGFTKETQYF. For the CDR3, the DNA is TGTGCCAGCAGCCCCTCGACTAGCGGGTTCACCAAAGAGACCCAGTACTTC. This sequence joins TRBV3-1 (or the pseudogene TRBV3-2) and TRBJ2-5, with 10 bases aligning to TRBD2. Germline loops: CDR1 LGHDT, CDR2 YNNKEL (reference sequence). J lost 3 bases, V lost 4 bases, and 11 bases had no gene match. This CDR3 comprises 17 residues.

The chain has TRBV7-9 and TRBJ2-7; D not certain. The length of the CDR3 is 15 residues. From germline, CDR1 is SEHNR and CDR2 FQNEAQ (reference sequence). Trimming removed 0 bases from V and 0 bases from J, with 9 bases in between. The CDR3 DNA is TGTGCCAGCAGCTTAGCGGGCTCCTACTCCTACGAGCAGTACTTC. It encodes CASSLAGSYSYEQYF. Filled out from reference TRBV7-9 and TRBJ2-7, the complete variable domain reads DTGVSQNPRHKITKRGQNVTFRCDPISEHNRLYWYRQTLGQGPEFLTYFQNEAQLEKSRLLSDRFSAERPKGSFSTLEIQRTEQGDSAMYLCASSLAGSYSYEQYFGPGTRLTVT.

V gene TRBV5-5 combines with J gene TRBJ2-7, with a possible D match to TRBD2 (6 bases). CDR3 length equals 15 residues. Trimming stripped 0 bases from V and 2 bases from J, with 12 bases between. The germline V gene encodes CDR1 SGHKS and CDR2 YYEKEE (reference sequence). The CDR3 reads CASSLGPRLAYEQYF. The CDR3 region has the DNA TGTGCCAGCAGCTTGGGTCCTCGACTAGCCTACGAGCAGTACTTC.

The rearrangement links TRBV6-6 to TRBJ2-7; TRBD2 agrees at 11 bases. J lost 0 bases, V lost 6 bases, and 4 bases had no gene match. In germline, CDR1 is MNHNY, CDR2 SVGAGI (reference sequence). This CDR3 contains 15 residues. DNA for the CDR3: TGTGCCAGCAGAGATAGCGGGAGGGCCTCCTACGAGCAGTACTTC. It specifies CASRDSGRASYEQYF.

V usage is TRBV19 and J usage is TRBJ1-3; tentative D call: TRBD1 (6 bases). Germline lookup yields CDR1 LNHDA and CDR2 SQIVND (reference sequence). This CDR3 region has 16 residues. Trimming cost V 3 bases and J 2 bases, with 14 bases left between them. CDR3 region: CASSIWAGEAGNTIYF. In DNA, the CDR3 is TGTGCCAGTAGTATTTGGGCAGGGGAAGCTGGAAACACCATATATTTT.

V and J are TRBV19 and TRBJ2-1, with D maybe TRBD1 (6 bases). CDR3 size: 15 residues. Germline V lookup: CDR1 LNHDA, CDR2 SQIVND (reference sequence). Trimming removed 6 bases at V and 3 bases at J, with 15 bases between. DNA for the CDR3: TGTGCCAGTAGCAACACCGGGACAAACTACAATGAGCAGTTCTTC. It is translated as CASSNTGTNYNEQFF.